This TCR beta chain derives from a study of early stage breast cancer tumors. At the level of the study: Most invasive tumors, twelve of 16, were ER+/PR+/HER2-. Invasive lobular carcinomas made up about 35% of the 12 ER+/PR+/HER2- tumors.

Each sample had two DNA replicates, roughly 0.48 ug blood or around 1.6 ug tissue. Libraries were prepared by immunoSEQ multiplex PCR; TCRdb keeps only in-frame clonotypes and omits some of them. The repertoire holds some 72,000 clones, with under 85% as singletons. Source material: blood. The origin of this receptor is a person in their sixties with breast cancer.

The DNA for the CDR3 is TGTGCCAGCAGCTCCTATAGCGGGGGCGGCTACGAGCAGTACTTC. It translates to CASSSYSGGGYEQYF. V is TRBV7-9 and J is TRBJ2-7; 9 bases map to TRBD2. V lost 4 bases and J lost 3; bases outside the gene matches: 7. The length of the CDR3 is 15 residues. Per the germline V gene, CDR1 is SEHNR and CDR2 is FQNEAQ (reference sequence).